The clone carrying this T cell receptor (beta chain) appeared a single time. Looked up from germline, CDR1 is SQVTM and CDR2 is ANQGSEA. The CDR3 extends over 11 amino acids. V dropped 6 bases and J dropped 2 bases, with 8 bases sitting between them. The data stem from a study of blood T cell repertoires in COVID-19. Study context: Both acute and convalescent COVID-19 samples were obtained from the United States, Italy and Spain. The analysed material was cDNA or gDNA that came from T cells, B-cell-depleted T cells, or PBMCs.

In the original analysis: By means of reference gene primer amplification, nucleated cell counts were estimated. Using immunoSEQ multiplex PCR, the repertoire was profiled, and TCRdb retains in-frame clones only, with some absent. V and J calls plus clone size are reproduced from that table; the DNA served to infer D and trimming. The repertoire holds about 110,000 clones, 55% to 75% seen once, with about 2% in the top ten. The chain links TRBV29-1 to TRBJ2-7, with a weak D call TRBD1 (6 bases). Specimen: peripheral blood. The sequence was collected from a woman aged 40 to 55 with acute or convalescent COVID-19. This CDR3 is CSVGQTYEQYF. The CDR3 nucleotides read TGCAGCGTGGGACAAACCTACGAGCAGTACTTC.